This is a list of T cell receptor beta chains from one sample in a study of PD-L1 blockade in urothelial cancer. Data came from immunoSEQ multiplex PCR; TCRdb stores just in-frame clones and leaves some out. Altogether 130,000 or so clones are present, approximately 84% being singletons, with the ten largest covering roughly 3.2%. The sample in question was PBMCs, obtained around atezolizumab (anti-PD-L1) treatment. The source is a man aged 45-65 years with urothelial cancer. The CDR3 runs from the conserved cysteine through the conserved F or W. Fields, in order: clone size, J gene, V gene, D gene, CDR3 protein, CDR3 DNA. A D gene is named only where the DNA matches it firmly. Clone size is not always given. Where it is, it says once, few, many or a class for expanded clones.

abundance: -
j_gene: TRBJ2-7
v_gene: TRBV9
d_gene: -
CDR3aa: CASSRGGPPYEQYF
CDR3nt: TGTGCCAGCAGCAGGGGGGGCCCTCCCTACGAGCAGTACTTC

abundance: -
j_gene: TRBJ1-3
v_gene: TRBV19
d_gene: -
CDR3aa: CASSINRDGNTIYF
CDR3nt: TGTGCCAGTAGTATCAACAGGGACGGAAACACCATATATTTT

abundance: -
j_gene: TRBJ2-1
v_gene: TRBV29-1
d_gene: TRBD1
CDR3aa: CSAPGQGIGEQFF
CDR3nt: TGCAGCGCTCCGGGACAGGGAATTGGTGAGCAGTTCTTC

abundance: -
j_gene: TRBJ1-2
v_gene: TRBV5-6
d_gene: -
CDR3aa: CASSFKTGTNYGYTF
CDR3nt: TGTGCCAGCAGCTTTAAAACAGGGACTAACTATGGCTACACCTTC

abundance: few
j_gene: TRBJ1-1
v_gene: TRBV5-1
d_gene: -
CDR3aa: CASFEADQGEAFF
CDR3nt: TGCGCCAGCTTTGAAGCGGACCAAGGAGAAGCTTTCTTT

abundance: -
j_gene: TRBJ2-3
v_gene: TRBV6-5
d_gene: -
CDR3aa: CASRRQTRPSDTQYF
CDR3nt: TGTGCCAGCAGACGACAAACTAGACCCTCAGATACGCAGTATTTT

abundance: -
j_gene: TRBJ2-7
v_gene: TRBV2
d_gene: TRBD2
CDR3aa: CASSLQTSGEQYF
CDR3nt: TGTGCCAGCAGTCTTCAGACTAGCGGCGAGCAGTACTTC

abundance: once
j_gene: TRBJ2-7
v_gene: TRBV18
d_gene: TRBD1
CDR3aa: CASSPGEGRGSHYEQYF
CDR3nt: TGTGCCAGCTCACCCGGCGAAGGCAGGGGGTCCCACTACGAGCAGTACTTC

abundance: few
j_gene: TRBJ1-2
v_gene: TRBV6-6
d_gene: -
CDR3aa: CASSYGQMVLYGYTF
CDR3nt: TGTGCCAGCAGTTACGGGCAGATGGTCCTCTATGGCTACACCTTC

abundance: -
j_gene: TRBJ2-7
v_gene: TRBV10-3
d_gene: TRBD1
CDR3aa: CAIGQGGPYEQYF
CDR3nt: TGTGCCATAGGACAGGGGGGCCCCTACGAGCAGTACTTC

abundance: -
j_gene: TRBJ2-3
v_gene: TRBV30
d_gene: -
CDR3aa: CAWSVLASGLDTQYF
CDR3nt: TGTGCCTGGAGTGTACTGGCCAGCGGGCTAGATACGCAGTATTTT

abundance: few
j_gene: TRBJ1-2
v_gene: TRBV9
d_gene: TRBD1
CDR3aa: CASSVPGGHGYTF
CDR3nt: TGTGCCAGCAGCGTCCCAGGGGGTCATGGCTACACCTTC

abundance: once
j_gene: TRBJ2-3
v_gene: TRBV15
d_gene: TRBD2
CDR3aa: CATHPGAGVSDTQYF
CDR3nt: TGTGCCACCCACCCCGGGGCGGGAGTCTCAGATACGCAGTATTTT

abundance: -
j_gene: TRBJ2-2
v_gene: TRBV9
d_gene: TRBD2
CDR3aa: CASSGLAGGITGELFF
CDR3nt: TGTGCCAGCAGCGGACTAGCGGGAGGGATCACCGGGGAGCTGTTTTTT

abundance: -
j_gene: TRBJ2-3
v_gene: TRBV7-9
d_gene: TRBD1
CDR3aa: CASSSAGITGGGSQYF
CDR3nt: TGTGCCAGCAGCTCCGCGGGTATAACAGGGGGCGGGTCGCAGTATTTT

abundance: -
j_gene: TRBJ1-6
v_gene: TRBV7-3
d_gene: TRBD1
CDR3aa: CASSLGDRGSPLHF
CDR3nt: TGTGCCAGCAGCTTAGGGGACAGGGGTTCACCCCTCCACTTT

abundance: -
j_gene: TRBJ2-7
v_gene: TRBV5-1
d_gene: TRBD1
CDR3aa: CASSLSPWDRGYEQYF
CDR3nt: TGCGCCAGCAGCTTGAGTCCATGGGACAGGGGTTACGAGCAGTACTTC

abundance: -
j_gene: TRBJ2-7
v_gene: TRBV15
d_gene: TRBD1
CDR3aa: CATSKGQGHNEQYF
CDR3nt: TGTGCCACCAGCAAAGGACAGGGACACAACGAGCAGTACTTC

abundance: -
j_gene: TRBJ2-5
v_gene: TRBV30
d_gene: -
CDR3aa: CAWSQNSQETQYF
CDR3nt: TGTGCCTGGAGTCAGAACAGCCAAGAGACCCAGTACTTC

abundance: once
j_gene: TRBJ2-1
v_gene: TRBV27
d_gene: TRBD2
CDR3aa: CASRGLSGSRNEQFF
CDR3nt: TGTGCCAGCAGGGGACTTAGCGGGAGTCGTAATGAGCAGTTCTTC

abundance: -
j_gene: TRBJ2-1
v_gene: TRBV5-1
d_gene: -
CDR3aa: CASRLDTHNEQFF
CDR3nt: TGCGCCAGCAGGCTGGACACACACAATGAGCAGTTCTTC

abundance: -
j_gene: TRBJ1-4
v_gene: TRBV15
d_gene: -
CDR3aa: CATSRDKPTYGKLFF
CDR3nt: TGTGCCACCAGCAGAGATAAACCGACATATGGAAAACTGTTTTTT

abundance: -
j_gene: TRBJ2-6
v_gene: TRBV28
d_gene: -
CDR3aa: CASSLLSLPGANVLTF
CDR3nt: TGTGCCAGCAGTTTGCTAAGTCTACCTGGGGCCAACGTCCTGACTTTC

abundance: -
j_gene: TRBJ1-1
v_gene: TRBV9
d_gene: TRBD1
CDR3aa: CASSVETGGNTEAFF
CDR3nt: TGTGCCAGCAGCGTAGAAACAGGGGGGAACACTGAAGCTTTCTTT

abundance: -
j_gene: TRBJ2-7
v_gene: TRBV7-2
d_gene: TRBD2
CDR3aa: CASSPGASGRSHGEQYF
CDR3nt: TGTGCCAGCAGCCCAGGGGCTAGCGGGAGGTCCCACGGGGAGCAGTACTTC

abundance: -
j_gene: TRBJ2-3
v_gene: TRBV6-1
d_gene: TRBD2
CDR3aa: CASLLAGASTDTQYF
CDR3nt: TGTGCCAGCTTGCTAGCGGGAGCTAGCACAGATACGCAGTATTTT

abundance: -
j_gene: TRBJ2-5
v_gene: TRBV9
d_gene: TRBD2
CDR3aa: CASSVGDSGRGETQYF
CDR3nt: TGTGCCAGCAGCGTAGGGGATAGCGGGAGGGGAGAGACCCAGTACTTC

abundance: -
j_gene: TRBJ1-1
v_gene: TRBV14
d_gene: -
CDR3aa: CASSQPGWNEAFF
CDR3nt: TGTGCCAGCAGCCAACCAGGGTGGAATGAAGCTTTCTTT

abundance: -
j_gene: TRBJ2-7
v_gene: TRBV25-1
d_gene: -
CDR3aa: CASSPSMTYEQYF
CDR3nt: TGTGCCAGCAGCCCTAGCATGACCTACGAGCAGTACTTC

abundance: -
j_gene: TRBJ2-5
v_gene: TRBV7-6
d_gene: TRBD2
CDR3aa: CTSSLAVVAGQETQYF
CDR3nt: TGTACCAGCAGCTTAGCAGTGGTAGCGGGGCAAGAGACCCAGTACTTC

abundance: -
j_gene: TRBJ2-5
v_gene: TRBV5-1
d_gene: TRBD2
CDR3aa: CASSLSLAEETQYF
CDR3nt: TGCGCCAGCAGCTTGAGTCTAGCGGAAGAGACCCAGTACTTC

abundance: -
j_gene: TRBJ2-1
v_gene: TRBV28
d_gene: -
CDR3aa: CASSFVRSAGANEQFF
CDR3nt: TGTGCCAGCAGTTTTGTTCGAAGCGCAGGGGCAAATGAGCAGTTCTTC

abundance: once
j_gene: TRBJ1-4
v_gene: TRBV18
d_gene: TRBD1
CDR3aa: CASSPGQGEKLFF
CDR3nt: TGTGCCAGCTCACCAGGACAGGGGGAAAAACTGTTTTTT

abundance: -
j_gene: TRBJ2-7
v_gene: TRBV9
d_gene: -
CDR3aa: CASSLTGSSYEQYF
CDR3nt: TGTGCCAGCAGCCTTACAGGGAGCTCCTACGAGCAGTACTTC

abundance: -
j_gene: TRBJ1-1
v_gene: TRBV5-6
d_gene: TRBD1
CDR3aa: CASSRQQGAPVNTEAFF
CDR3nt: TGTGCCAGCAGCCGACAACAGGGGGCTCCCGTGAACACTGAAGCTTTCTTT

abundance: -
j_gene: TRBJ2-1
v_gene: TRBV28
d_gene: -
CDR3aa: CASSHYNEQFF
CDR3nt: TGTGCCAGCAGTCATTACAATGAGCAGTTCTTC

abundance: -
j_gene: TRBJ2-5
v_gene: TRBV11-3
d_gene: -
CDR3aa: CASSLEAGSETQYF
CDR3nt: TGTGCCAGCAGCTTAGAGGCAGGGTCGGAGACCCAGTACTTC

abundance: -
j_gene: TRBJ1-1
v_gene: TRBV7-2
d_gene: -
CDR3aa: CASSLSGGQNTEAFF
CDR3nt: TGTGCCAGCAGCTTAAGCGGGGGGCAGAACACTGAAGCTTTCTTT

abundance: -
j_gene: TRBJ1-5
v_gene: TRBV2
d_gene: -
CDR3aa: CASSEYGVRQPQHF
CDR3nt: TGTGCCAGCAGTGAATACGGGGTAAGGCAGCCCCAGCATTTT

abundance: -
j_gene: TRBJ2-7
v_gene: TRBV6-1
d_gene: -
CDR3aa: CASSEGGASYEQYF
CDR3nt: TGTGCCAGCAGTGAGGGGGGTGCGTCCTACGAGCAGTACTTC

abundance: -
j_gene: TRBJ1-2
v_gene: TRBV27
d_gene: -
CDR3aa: CASSSRQLRWGGYTF
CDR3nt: TGTGCCAGCAGTTCCCGACAGCTTCGCTGGGGTGGCTACACCTTC

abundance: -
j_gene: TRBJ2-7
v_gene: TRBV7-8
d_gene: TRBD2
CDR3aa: CASSLGGLADTYEQYF
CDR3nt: TGTGCCAGCAGCTTGGGGGGACTAGCGGACACCTACGAGCAGTACTTC

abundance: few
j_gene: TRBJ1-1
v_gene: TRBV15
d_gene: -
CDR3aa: CATSRGPNTEAFF
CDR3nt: TGTGCCACCAGCAGGGGCCCGAACACTGAAGCTTTCTTT

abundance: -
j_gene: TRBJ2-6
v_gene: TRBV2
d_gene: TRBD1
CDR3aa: CASTQGASGANVLTF
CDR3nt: TGTGCCAGCACACAGGGGGCGTCTGGGGCCAACGTCCTGACTTTC

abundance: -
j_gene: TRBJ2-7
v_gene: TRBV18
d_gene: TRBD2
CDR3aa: CASSPAQAGVYEQYF
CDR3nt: TGTGCCAGCTCACCGGCTCAAGCGGGAGTCTACGAGCAGTACTTC

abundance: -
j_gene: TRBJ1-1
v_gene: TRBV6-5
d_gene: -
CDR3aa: CASIRDKNTEAFF
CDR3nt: TGTGCCAGCATACGAGACAAGAACACTGAAGCTTTCTTT

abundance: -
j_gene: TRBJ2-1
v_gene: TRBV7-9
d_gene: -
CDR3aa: CASSLSRSDFEQFF
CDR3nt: TGTGCCAGCAGCTTAAGCCGTTCGGACTTCGAGCAGTTCTTC

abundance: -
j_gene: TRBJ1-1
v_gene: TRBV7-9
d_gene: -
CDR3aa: CASSLAQVGREAFF
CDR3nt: TGTGCCAGCAGCTTAGCGCAGGTCGGCAGAGAAGCTTTCTTT

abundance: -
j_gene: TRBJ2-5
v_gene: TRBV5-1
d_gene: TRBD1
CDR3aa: CASSLGQGETQYF
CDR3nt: TGCGCCAGCAGCTTAGGACAGGGGGAGACCCAGTACTTC

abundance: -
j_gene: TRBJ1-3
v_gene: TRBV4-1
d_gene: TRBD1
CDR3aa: CASSQVPGQHSGNTIYF
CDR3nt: TGCGCCAGCAGCCAAGTACCGGGACAGCACTCTGGAAACACCATATATTTT

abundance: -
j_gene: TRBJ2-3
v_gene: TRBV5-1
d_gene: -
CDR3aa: CASSDYSTDTQYF
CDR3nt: TGCGCCAGCAGCGACTATAGCACAGATACGCAGTATTTT

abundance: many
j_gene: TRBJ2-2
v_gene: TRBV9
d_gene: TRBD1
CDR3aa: CASSGRTGAGELFF
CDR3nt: TGTGCCAGCAGCGGGCGAACAGGGGCCGGGGAGCTGTTTTTT

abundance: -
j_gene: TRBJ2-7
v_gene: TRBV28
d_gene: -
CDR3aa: CASSNRVFEQYF
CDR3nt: TGTGCCAGCAGTAACAGGGTTTTCGAGCAGTACTTC